Sequencing of this TCR beta chain was carried out in a study of T cells in localized non-small cell lung cancer. Using immunoSEQ multiplex PCR, the repertoire was profiled, and TCRdb retains in-frame clones only, with some absent. Here the sample spans about 2,500 clones, 35% to 45% being singletons. Broader study findings: Median 57 top-100 tumor clones were shared with paired adjacent lung. Patients showing higher blood T cell density tended to see longer overall survival. Adjacent uninvolved lung had the highest clonality, suggesting focused antigen responses.

On this clone itself: No antigen is known for it.

This CDR3 is built from 16 residues. Germline V lookup: CDR1 SGHAT, CDR2 FQDESV (reference sequence). Trimming removed 5 bases from V and 6 bases from J; junction bases left unmatched: 6. The sequencing used lymph node tissue, collected before any cancer treatment. The receptor was isolated from a male donor at least 60 years old with stage II squamous cell lung carcinoma. The rearrangement links TRBV11-1 to TRBJ2-1; TRBD2 agrees at 14 bases. CDR3 DNA sequence: TGTGCCAGCAGCGAGGGGACTAGCGGGAGTGGCAATGAGCAGTTCTTC. It translates to CASSEGTSGSGNEQFF.